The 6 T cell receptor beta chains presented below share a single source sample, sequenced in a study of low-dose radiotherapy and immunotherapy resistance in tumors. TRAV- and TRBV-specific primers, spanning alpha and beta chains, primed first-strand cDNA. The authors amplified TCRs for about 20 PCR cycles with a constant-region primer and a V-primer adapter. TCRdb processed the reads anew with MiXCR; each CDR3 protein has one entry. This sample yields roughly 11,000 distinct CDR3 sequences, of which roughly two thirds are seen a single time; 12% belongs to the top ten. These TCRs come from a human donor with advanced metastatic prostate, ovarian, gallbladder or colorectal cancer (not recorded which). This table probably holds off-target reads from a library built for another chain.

The CDR3 loop is CASSPTWTGGYNEQFF. For the CDR3, the DNA is TGTGCCAGCAGCCCAACCTGGACAGGGGGTTACAATGAGCAGTTCTTC. The chain has TRBV6-2 or TRBV6-3 and TRBJ2-1; TRBD1 matches 10 bases. Germline V gives CDR1 MNHEY, CDR2 SVGEGT. CDR3 length: 16 amino acids. J lost 4 bases, V lost 6 bases, and 9 bases had no gene match.

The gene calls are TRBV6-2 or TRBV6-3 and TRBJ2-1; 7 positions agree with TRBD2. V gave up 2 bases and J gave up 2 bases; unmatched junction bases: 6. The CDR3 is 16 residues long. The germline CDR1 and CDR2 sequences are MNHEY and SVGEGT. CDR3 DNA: TGTGCCAGCAGTTACCACGGGAGGTCCCCCTACAATGAGCAGTTCTTC. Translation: CASSYHGRSPYNEQFF.

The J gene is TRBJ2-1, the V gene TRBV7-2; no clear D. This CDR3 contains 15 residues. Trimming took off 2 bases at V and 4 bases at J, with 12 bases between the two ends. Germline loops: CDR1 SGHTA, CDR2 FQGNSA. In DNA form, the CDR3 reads TGTGCCAGCAGCTTAACGTCAGGCAAATACAATGAGCAGTTCTTC. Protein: CASSLTSGKYNEQFF.

CDR3 in DNA: TGCGCCAGCAGCTCCGGGACAGGGGGGCGAAGTATTCAGTACTTC. It specifies CASSSGTGGRSIQYF. The chain couples TRBV5-1 to TRBJ2-4; TRBD1 aligns across 11 bases. In germline, CDR1 is SGHRS, CDR2 YFSETQ. V was clipped by 3 bases and J by 10 bases; unmatched bases: 9. This CDR3 spans 15 amino acids.

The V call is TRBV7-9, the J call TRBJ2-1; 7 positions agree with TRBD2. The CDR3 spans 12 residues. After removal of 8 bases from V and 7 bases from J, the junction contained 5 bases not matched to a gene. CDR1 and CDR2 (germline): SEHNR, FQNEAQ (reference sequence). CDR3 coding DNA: TGTGCCAGCGGGGTGGGGGGGAATGAGCAGTTCTTC. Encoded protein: CASGVGGNEQFF.

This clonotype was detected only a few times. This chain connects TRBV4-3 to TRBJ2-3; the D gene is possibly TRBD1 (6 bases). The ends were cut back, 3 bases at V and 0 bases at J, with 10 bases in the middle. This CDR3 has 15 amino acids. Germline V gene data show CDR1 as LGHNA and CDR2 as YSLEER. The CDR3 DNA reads TGCGCCAGCAGCCACGGACAGAGAAGCACAGATACGCAGTATTTT. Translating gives CASSHGQRSTDTQYF.